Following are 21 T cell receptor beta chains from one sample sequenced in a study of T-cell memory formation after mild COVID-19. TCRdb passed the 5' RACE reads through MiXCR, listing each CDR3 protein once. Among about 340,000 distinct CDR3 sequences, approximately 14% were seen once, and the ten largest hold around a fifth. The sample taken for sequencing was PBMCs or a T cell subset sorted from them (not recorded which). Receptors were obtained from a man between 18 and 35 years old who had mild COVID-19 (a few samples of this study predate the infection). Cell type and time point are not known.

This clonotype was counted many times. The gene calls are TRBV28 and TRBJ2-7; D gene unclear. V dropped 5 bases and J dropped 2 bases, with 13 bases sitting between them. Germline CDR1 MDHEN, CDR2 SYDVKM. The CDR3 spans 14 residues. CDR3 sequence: CASSAHHLTYEQYV. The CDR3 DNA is TGTGCCAGCAGTGCTCATCATTTGACCTACGAGCAGTACGTC.

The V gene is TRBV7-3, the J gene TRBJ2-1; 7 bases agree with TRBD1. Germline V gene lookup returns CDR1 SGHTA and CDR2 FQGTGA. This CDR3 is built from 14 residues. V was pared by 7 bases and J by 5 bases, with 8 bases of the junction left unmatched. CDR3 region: CASNHGTVDNEQFF. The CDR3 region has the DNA TGTGCCAGCAACCACGGGACAGTGGACAATGAGCAGTTCTTC. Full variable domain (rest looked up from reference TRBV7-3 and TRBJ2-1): GAGVSQTPSNKVTEKGKYVELRCDPISGHTALYWYRQSLGQGPEFLIYFQGTGAADDSGLPNDRFFAVRPEGSVSTLKIQRTERGDSAVYLCASNHGTVDNEQFFGPGTRLTVL.

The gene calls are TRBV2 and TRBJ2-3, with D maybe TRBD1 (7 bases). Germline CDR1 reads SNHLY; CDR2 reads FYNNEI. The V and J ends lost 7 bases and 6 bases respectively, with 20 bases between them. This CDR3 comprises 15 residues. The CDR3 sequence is CASIQPGGPRDTQYF. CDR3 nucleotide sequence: TGTGCCAGCATTCAGCCAGGGGGGCCTCGGGATACGCAGTATTTT. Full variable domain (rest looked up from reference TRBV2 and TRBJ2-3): EPEVTQTPSHQVTQMGQEVILRCVPISNHLYFYWYRQILGQKVEFLVSFYNNEISEKSEIFDDQFSVERPDGSNFTLKIRSTKLEDSAMYFCASIQPGGPRDTQYFGPGTRLTVL.

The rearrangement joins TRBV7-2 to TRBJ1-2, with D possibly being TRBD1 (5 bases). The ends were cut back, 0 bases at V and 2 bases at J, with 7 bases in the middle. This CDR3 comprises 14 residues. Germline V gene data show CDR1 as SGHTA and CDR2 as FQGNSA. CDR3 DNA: TGTGCCAGCAGCTTAGCGGAGGGGAACTATGGCTACACCTTC. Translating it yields CASSLAEGNYGYTF.

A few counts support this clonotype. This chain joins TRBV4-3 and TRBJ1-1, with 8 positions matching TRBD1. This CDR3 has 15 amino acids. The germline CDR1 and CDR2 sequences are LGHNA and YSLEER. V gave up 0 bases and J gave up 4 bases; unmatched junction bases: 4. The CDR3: CASSQESGGPTEAFF. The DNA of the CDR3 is TGCGCCAGCAGCCAAGAGTCAGGGGGCCCCACTGAAGCTTTCTTT.

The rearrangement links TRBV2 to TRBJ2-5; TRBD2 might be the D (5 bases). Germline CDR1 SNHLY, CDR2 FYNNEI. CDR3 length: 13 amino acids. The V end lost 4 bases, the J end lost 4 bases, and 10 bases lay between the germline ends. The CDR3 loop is CASSGQLGETQYF. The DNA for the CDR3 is TGTGCCAGCAGTGGTCAACTAGGAGAGACCCAGTACTTC.

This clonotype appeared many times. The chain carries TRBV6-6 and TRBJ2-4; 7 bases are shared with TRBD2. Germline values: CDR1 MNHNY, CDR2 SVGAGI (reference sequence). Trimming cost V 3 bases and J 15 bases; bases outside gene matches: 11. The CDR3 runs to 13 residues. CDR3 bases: TGTGCCAGCAGTTATGGGCTAGCGGCCTTTGGGTACTTC. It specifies CASSYGLAAFGYF.

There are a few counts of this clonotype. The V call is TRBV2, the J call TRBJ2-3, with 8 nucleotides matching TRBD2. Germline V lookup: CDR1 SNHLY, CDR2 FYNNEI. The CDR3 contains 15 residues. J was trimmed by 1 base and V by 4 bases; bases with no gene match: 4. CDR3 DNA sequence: TGTGCCAGCAGTGTGAGCGGGGGCGGCACAGATACGCAGTATTTT. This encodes CASSVSGGGTDTQYF. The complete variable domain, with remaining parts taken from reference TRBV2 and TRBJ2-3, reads EPEVTQTPSHQVTQMGQEVILRCVPISNHLYFYWYRQILGQKVEFLVSFYNNEISEKSEIFDDQFSVERPDGSNFTLKIRSTKLEDSAMYFCASSVSGGGTDTQYFGPGTRLTVL.

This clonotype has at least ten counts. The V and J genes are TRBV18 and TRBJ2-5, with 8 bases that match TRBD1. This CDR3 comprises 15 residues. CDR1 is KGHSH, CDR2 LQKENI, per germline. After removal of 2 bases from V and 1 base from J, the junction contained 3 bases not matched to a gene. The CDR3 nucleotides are TGTGCCAGCTCACCATCGGACAGGGCCCAAGAGACCCAGTACTTC. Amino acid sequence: CASSPSDRAQETQYF.

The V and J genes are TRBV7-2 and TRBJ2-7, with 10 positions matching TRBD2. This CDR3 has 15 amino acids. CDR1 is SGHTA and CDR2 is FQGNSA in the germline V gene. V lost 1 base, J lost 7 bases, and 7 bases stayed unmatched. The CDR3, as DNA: TGTGCCAGCAGCTTAGATATAGCGGGGGGAAGGGAGCAGTACTTC. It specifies CASSLDIAGGREQYF. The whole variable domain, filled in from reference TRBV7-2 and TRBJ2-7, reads GAGVSQSPSNKVTEKGKDVELRCDPISGHTALYWYRQSLGQGLEFLIYFQGNSAPDKSGLPSDRFSAERTGGSVSTLTIQRTQQEDSAVYLCASSLDIAGGREQYFGPGTRLTVT.

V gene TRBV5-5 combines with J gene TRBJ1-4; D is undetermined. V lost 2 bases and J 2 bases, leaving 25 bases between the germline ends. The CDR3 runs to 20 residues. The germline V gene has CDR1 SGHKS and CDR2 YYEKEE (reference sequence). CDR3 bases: TGTGCCAGCAGCTTCTCATTCCCCGCGGACCCTACTCCCACTAATGAAAAACTGTTTTTT. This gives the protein CASSFSFPADPTPTNEKLFF. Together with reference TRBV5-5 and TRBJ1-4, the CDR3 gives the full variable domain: DAGVTQSPTHLIKTRGQQVTLRCSPISGHKSVSWYQQVLGQGPQFIFQYYEKEERGRGNFPDRFSARQFPNYSSELNVNALLLGDSALYLCASSFSFPADPTPTNEKLFFGSGTQLSVL.

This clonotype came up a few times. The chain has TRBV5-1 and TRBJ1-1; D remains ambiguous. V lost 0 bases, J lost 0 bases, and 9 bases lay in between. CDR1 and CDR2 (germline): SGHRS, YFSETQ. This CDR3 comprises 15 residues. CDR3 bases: TGCGCCAGCAGCTTGGTACCCGGGGTGAACACTGAAGCTTTCTTT. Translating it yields CASSLVPGVNTEAFF.

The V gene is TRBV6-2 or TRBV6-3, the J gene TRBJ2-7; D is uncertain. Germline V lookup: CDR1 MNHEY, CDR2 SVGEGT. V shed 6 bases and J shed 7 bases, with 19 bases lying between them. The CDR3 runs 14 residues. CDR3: CASSGTNLQGEQYV. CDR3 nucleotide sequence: TGTGCCAGCAGCGGAACAAACCTCCAAGGGGAGCAGTACGTC.

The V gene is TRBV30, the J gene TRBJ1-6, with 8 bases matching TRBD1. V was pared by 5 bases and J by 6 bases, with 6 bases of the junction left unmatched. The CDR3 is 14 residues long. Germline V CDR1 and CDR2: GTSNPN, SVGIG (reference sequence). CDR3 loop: CAWGTGGVNSPLHF. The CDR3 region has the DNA TGTGCCTGGGGAACAGGGGGTGTTAATTCACCCCTCCACTTT.

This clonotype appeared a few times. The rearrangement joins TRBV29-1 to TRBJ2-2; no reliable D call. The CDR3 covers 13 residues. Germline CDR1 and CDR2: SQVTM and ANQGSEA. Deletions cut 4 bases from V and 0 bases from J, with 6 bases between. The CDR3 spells CSVASANTGELFF. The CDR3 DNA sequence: TGCAGCGTTGCCTCCGCGAACACCGGGGAGCTGTTTTTT.

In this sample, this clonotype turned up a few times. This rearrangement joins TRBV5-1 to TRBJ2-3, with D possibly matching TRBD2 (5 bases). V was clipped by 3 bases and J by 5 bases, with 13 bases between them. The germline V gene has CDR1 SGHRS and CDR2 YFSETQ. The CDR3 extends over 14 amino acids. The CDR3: CASSWGLEGDTQYF. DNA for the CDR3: TGCGCCAGCAGCTGGGGATTAGAGGGAGATACGCAGTATTTT.

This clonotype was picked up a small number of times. CDR3 amino acids: CASSSGPRGSGTKNIQYF. The CDR3 DNA follows: TGTGCCAGCAGCTCCGGGCCTCGGGGGTCCGGTACCAAAAACATTCAGTACTTC. The rearrangement uses TRBV7-2 and TRBJ2-4, with D possibly matching TRBD2 (6 bases). Germline CDR1 reads SGHTA; CDR2 reads FQGNSA. The CDR3 has 18 amino acids. V shed 4 bases and J shed 2 bases, with 21 bases lying between them.

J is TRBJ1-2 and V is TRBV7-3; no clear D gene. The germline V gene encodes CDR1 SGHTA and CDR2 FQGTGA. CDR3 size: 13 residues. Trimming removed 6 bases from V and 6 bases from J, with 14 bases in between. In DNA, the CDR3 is TGTGCCAGCAGTTTCCCCTTCGGGGATGGCTACACCTTC. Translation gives CASSFPFGDGYTF. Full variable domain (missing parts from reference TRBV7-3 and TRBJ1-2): GAGVSQTPSNKVTEKGKYVELRCDPISGHTALYWYRQSLGQGPEFLIYFQGTGAADDSGLPNDRFFAVRPEGSVSTLKIQRTERGDSAVYLCASSFPFGDGYTFGSGTRLTVV.

The DNA of the CDR3 is TGTGCCAGGGAAGCCGGGGCCCTTAATGAAAAACTGTTTTTT. Protein: CAREAGALNEKLFF. The V and J genes are TRBV6-4 and TRBJ1-4; weak D call: TRBD1 (5 bases). Trimming stripped 9 bases from V and 4 bases from J, with 15 bases between. This CDR3 contains 14 residues. Germline V lookup: CDR1 MRHNA, CDR2 SNTAGT.

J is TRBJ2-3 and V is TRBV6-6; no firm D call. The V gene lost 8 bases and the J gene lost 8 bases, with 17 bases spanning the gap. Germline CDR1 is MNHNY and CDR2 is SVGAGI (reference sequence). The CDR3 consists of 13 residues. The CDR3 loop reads CASEISGSRTQYF. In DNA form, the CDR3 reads TGTGCCAGCGAAATTAGTGGTAGTCGTACGCAGTATTTT.

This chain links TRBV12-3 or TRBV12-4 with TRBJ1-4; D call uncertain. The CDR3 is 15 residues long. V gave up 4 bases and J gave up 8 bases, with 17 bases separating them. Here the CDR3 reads CASSSSGDLEEKLFF. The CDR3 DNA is TGTGCCAGCAGTTCTAGTGGGGATTTAGAAGAAAAACTGTTTTTT.